Following are 8 T cell receptor beta chains from one sample sequenced in a study of breast tumors, draining lymph nodes, adjacent tissues (dated by TCRdb to the mid-2010s). Lymph node samples were obtained from the axillary draining lymph nodes of breast cancer patients. The method was multiplex PCR. The listed sequencing device is Illumina HiSeq 2000. TCRdb reworked the public reads: Q25 trimming with fastp, MiXCR clone assembly, productive beta chains retained. Each CDR3 protein gets just one entry, which takes the most common genes and DNA from the rows behind it. This sample comprises 90,000 to 120,000 distinct CDR3 sequences, 21% of them detected only once. Roughly 1.3% of the sample rests with the top ten. Sequencing input: axillary lymph node tissue. The receptors derive from a female donor with breast cancer. Some clones in this sample may be carry-over from other donors' samples.

This clonotype has a handful of counts. This chain joins TRBV7-8 and TRBJ2-1, with D possibly called TRBD1 or TRBD2 (5 bases each). The CDR3 spans 16 residues. The V gene's germline CDR1 is SGHVS and CDR2 FQNEAQ. V shed 4 bases and J shed 1 base, with 14 bases lying between them. DNA of the CDR3: TGTGCCAGCAGCTCAGCGAGGGGCGGATCCTACAATGAGCAGTTCTTC. Translated: CASSSARGGSYNEQFF.

The sample holds many counts of this clonotype. The genes are TRBV2 and TRBJ1-5, with TRBD1 as a possible D gene (6 bases). This CDR3 is 15 amino acids long. CDR1 SNHLY and CDR2 FYNNEI come from the germline V gene. The germline V and J ends were trimmed by 4 bases and 4 bases, with 14 bases remaining between them. The chain's CDR3 is CASSVTTGSNQPQHF. The CDR3 nucleotides read TGTGCCAGCAGTGTCACCACAGGGTCGAATCAGCCCCAGCATTTT.

This clonotype was seen only a few times. This may be a read error, as it is one base from a much larger clone. The gene calls are TRBV9 and TRBJ1-2; TRBD1 is a possible D gene (6 bases). Germline CDR1 and CDR2: SGDLS and YYNGEE. The CDR3 length is 15 residues. Here the CDR3 DNA reads TGTGCCAGCAGCGTAACTGGACGGGGGGCTTCTGGCTACGCCTTC. Its translation is CASSVTGRGASGYAF.

This clonotype was detected many times. This chain joins TRBV4-1 and TRBJ2-1; 12 nucleotides line up with TRBD2. Unmatched junction bases numbered 12, after V lost 4 bases and J lost 8 bases. The CDR3 extends over 17 amino acids. In germline, CDR1 is MGHRA, CDR2 YSYEKL. The CDR3 nucleotides read TGCGCCAGCAGCCCAACGCGGACTAGCGGGGTGGAGGATGAGCAGTTCTTC. It specifies CASSPTRTSGVEDEQFF.

This clonotype was seen ten or more times. This chain links TRBV5-1 with TRBJ2-1; unclear D gene. The germline V and J ends were trimmed by 1 base and 6 bases, with 8 bases remaining between them. The CDR3 totals 13 residues. CDR1 is SGHRS and CDR2 is YFSETQ in the germline V gene. The CDR3 region is CASSLQAPNEQFF. The CDR3 region has the DNA TGCGCCAGCAGCTTGCAGGCCCCCAATGAGCAGTTCTTC. Filled out from reference TRBV5-1 and TRBJ2-1, the complete variable domain reads KAGVTQTPRYLIKTRGQQVTLSCSPISGHRSVSWYQQTPGQGLQFLFEYFSETQRNKGNFPGRFSGRQFSNSRSEMNVSTLELGDSALYLCASSLQAPNEQFFGPGTRLTVL.

This clonotype showed up just once. The rearrangement joins TRBV30 to TRBJ2-2; the D gene is possibly TRBD1 (6 bases). This CDR3 contains 12 residues. Germline CDR1 is GTSNPN and CDR2 is SVGIG (reference sequence). The germline V and J ends were trimmed by 3 bases and 7 bases, with 9 bases remaining between them. CDR3 residues: CAWRQGDGELFF. Written as DNA, the CDR3 is TGTGCCTGGAGACAGGGAGACGGGGAGCTGTTTTTT.

This clonotype was seen many times. J is TRBJ1-4 and V is TRBV7-8; 8 positions match TRBD1. Unmatched junction bases numbered 9, after V lost 1 base and J lost 5 bases. The CDR3 is 17 residues long. The germline V gene encodes CDR1 SGHVS and CDR2 FQNEAQ. As DNA, the CDR3 is TGTGCCAGCAGCTTAGTTGGGACAGGCCGCAGAAATGAAAAACTGTTTTTT. This codes for CASSLVGTGRRNEKLFF. The full variable domain, rest sourced from reference TRBV7-8 and TRBJ1-4, is GAGVSQSPRYKVAKRGQDVALRCDPISGHVSLFWYQQALGQGPEFLTYFQNEAQLDKSGLPSDRFFAERPEGSVSTLKIQRTQQEDSAVYLCASSLVGTGRRNEKLFFGSGTQLSVL.

The chain joins TRBV3-1 to TRBJ2-3, with TRBD2 identical over 16 bases. This CDR3 spans 17 amino acids. V lost 3 bases, J lost 4 bases, and 4 bases stayed unmatched. Germline loops: CDR1 LGHDT, CDR2 YNNKEL (reference sequence). The CDR3 DNA is TGTGCCAGCAGCCAGAGGGGACTAGCGGGAGGGGCAGATACGCAGTATTTT. This translates into CASSQRGLAGGADTQYF.